The 28 T cell receptor beta chains listed next were all sequenced from one sample in a study of shared T cell receptors in the human thymus. Generated by immunoSEQ multiplex PCR, the TCRdb table keeps only in-frame clones and is missing some. Of roughly 560,000 clones listed, around 78% are singletons. The same data also went into a second study, on human thymus T cells.

The source material was thymocytes. The receptors were sampled from a boy younger than two with a congenital heart defect.

The CDR3 reads CASSPSGQRLKLFF. DNA for the CDR3: TGTGCCAGCAGTCCATCGGGACAGCGGTTAAAACTGTTTTTT. The V call is TRBV2, the J call TRBJ1-4; TRBD1 agrees at 7 bases. This CDR3 is 14 amino acids long. Germline V gives CDR1 SNHLY, CDR2 FYNNEI. V dropped 5 bases and J dropped 10; count of bases not matched to a gene: 10.

The chain links TRBV5-6 to TRBJ1-2; tentative D call: TRBD1 (6 bases). V was cut by 3 bases and J by 4 bases, with 19 bases left in between. From germline, CDR1 is SGHDT and CDR2 YYEEEE. CDR3 length equals 16 residues. The CDR3 is CASSCRRAGVSYGYTF. The CDR3 DNA is TGTGCCAGCAGCTGCAGACGAGCAGGGGTAAGCTATGGCTACACCTTC. Full variable domain (missing parts from reference TRBV5-6 and TRBJ1-2): DAGVTQSPTHLIKTRGQQVTLRCSPKSGHDTVSWYQQALGQGPQFIFQYYEEEERQRGNFPDRFSGHQFPNYSSELNVNALLLGDSALYLCASSCRRAGVSYGYTFGSGTRLTVV.

The genes are TRBV5-6 and TRBJ2-5, with D unresolved. The CDR3 is 13 residues long. V lost 2 bases and J lost 1, with 6 bases in between. From germline, CDR1 is SGHDT and CDR2 YYEEEE. CDR3: CASSLSGQETQYF. The CDR3 coding sequence is TGTGCCAGCAGCTTATCAGGCCAAGAGACCCAGTACTTC.

The V and J genes are TRBV29-1 and TRBJ1-2; D unclear. Trimming cost V 0 bases and J 6 bases, with 8 bases left between them. This CDR3 spans 12 amino acids. Germline CDR1 SQVTM, CDR2 ANQGSEA. The CDR3 protein is CSVEDPEDGYTF. CDR3 bases: TGCAGCGTTGAAGATCCCGAGGATGGCTACACCTTC. The full variable domain, its missing parts supplied by reference TRBV29-1 and TRBJ1-2, is SAVISQKPSRDICQRGTSLTIQCQVDSQVTMMFWYRQQPGQSLTLIATANQGSEATYESGFVIDKFPISRPNLTFSTLTVSNMSPEDSSIYLCSVEDPEDGYTFGSGTRLTVV.

V gene TRBV27 combines with J gene TRBJ2-1, with D perhaps TRBD1 (6 bases). Germline loops: CDR1 MNHEY, CDR2 SMNVEV (reference sequence). Trimming pared 5 bases from V and 2 bases from J, leaving 16 bases between. The CDR3 totals 16 residues. The CDR3 is CASSLPGTLTYNEQFF. The CDR3 DNA sequence: TGTGCCAGCAGTCTACCTGGGACACTTACCTACAATGAGCAGTTCTTC.

The genes are TRBV7-9 and TRBJ2-7; TRBD2 matches 7 bases. The germline gives CDR1 SEHNR, CDR2 FQNEAQ (reference sequence). The CDR3 covers 15 residues. Trimming at V came to 5 bases and at J to 7 bases, leaving 14 bases not matched to a gene. The CDR3 region is CASSLRGTPLTEQYF. In DNA form, the CDR3 reads TGTGCCAGCAGCCTGCGGGGGACTCCACTGACAGAGCAGTACTTC.

The J gene is TRBJ2-7, the V gene TRBV7-2, with 11 nucleotides matching TRBD2. V was pared by 5 bases and J by 2 bases, with 8 bases of the junction left unmatched. CDR1 is SGHTA, CDR2 FQGNSA, per germline. The CDR3 runs 16 residues. Here the CDR3 reads CASSPGTSGVPYEQYF. The CDR3 nucleotides are TGTGCCAGCAGCCCCGGGACTAGCGGAGTGCCCTACGAGCAGTACTTC.

The chain carries TRBV7-9 and TRBJ2-5; no clear D gene. Germline V gives CDR1 SEHNR, CDR2 FQNEAQ (reference sequence). With 1 base removed from V and 2 bases from J, the gap between germline ends came to 11 bases. The CDR3 length is 15 residues. Written as DNA, the CDR3 is TGTGCCAGCAGCTTAGATCTCTGGCGGCAAGAGACCCAGTACTTC. Its translation is CASSLDLWRQETQYF.

This sequence joins TRBV6-5 and TRBJ1-5; D is perhaps TRBD1 (6 bases). Germline V gene sequence: CDR1 MNHEY, CDR2 SVGAGI. The germline V and J ends were trimmed by 2 bases and 4 bases, with 15 bases remaining between them. This CDR3 comprises 16 residues. The CDR3 DNA reads as TGTGCCAGCAGTTACAACAGGGAAGGGGGAAATCAGCCCCAGCATTTT. Protein product: CASSYNREGGNQPQHF.

The CDR3 nucleotides are TGTGCCAGCAGCGTAGGGGACCTGGGCGGGAGGATCGAAGAGACCCAGTACTTC. Amino acids: CASSVGDLGGRIEETQYF. V and J are TRBV9 and TRBJ2-5; 8 bases agree with TRBD2. There are 18 residues in the CDR3. After removal of 0 bases from V and 3 bases from J, the junction contained 13 bases not matched to a gene. CDR1 SGDLS and CDR2 YYNGEE come from the germline V gene.

This chain links TRBV5-4 with TRBJ2-3; the match to TRBD1 covers 9 bases. This CDR3 spans 15 amino acids. CDR1 and CDR2 (germline): SGHNT, YYREEE (reference sequence). V was pared by 4 bases and J by 4 bases, with 7 bases of the junction left unmatched. The CDR3 is CASSPRGTGPDTQYF. In DNA, the CDR3 is TGTGCCAGCAGCCCCCGTGGGACAGGGCCAGATACGCAGTATTTT.

The CDR3 is CASSRGQPPYEQYF. CDR3 bases: TGTGCCAGCAGTCGGGGACAGCCCCCCTACGAGCAGTACTTC. The gene calls are TRBV11-2 and TRBJ2-7, with 7 bases lining up with TRBD1. The J segment lost 2 bases and the V segment lost 6 bases, leaving 7 bases of the junction unmatched. There are 14 residues in the CDR3. Germline loops: CDR1 SGHAT, CDR2 FQNNGV.

The rearrangement links TRBV4-3 to TRBJ2-1; TRBD2 agrees at 8 bases. The CDR3 covers 15 residues. Losses at the gene ends were 4 bases for V and 7 bases for J; bases not matched to a gene: 9. Germline V gene lookup returns CDR1 LGHNA and CDR2 YSLEER. CDR3: CASSPIGLARNEQFF. The CDR3 coding sequence is TGCGCCAGCAGCCCAATTGGACTAGCACGGAATGAGCAGTTCTTC.

The chain employs TRBV27 and TRBJ2-5; tentatively, D is TRBD2 (7 bases). V lost 6 bases, J lost 5 bases, and 19 bases lay in between. Looked up from germline, CDR1 is MNHEY and CDR2 is SMNVEV (reference sequence). This CDR3 has 15 residues. The CDR3 sequence is CASRLRGGVYETQYF. The CDR3 DNA reads TGTGCCAGCAGACTAAGGGGGGGAGTATATGAGACCCAGTACTTC.

The chain recombines TRBV2 with TRBJ1-5; TRBD1 aligns across 7 bases. Germline V CDR1 and CDR2: SNHLY, FYNNEI. CDR3 length: 13 amino acids. After removal of 5 bases from V and 5 bases from J, the junction contained 3 bases not matched to a gene. CDR3: CASSNTGDQPQHF. In nucleotides, the CDR3 is TGTGCCAGCAGTAATACAGGGGATCAGCCCCAGCATTTT.

V usage is TRBV5-5 and J usage is TRBJ1-2; D gene ambiguous. The CDR3 is 15 residues long. Trimming shortened V by 4 bases and J by 4 bases, and 17 bases separated the two germline ends. Germline V gene data show CDR1 as SGHKS and CDR2 as YYEKEE (reference sequence). The CDR3 is CASSRNTGPGYGYTF. For the CDR3, the DNA is TGTGCCAGCAGCCGAAATACTGGGCCTGGCTATGGCTACACCTTC.

The chain carries TRBV5-1 and TRBJ2-1; D might be TRBD1 (6 bases). Per the germline V gene, CDR1 is SGHRS and CDR2 is YFSETQ. This CDR3 contains 16 residues. V was clipped by 4 bases and J by 5 bases, with 19 bases between them. CDR3 DNA sequence: TGCGCCAGCAGCCGACCCACAGGGCCCCTTGACAATGAGCAGTTCTTC. This encodes CASSRPTGPLDNEQFF.

V is TRBV4-2 and J is TRBJ2-2, with 15 bases aligning to TRBD2. Germline CDR1 LGHNA, CDR2 YNFKEQ. This CDR3 is built from 18 residues. The trim removed 1 base at V and 1 base at J, leaving 1 base unmatched. The CDR3 sequence: CASSQGTSGRGNTGELFF. CDR3 bases: TGTGCCAGCAGCCAAGGGACTAGCGGGAGGGGGAACACCGGGGAGCTGTTTTTT.

The chain is built from TRBV10-1 and TRBJ2-7; TRBD1 matches 7 bases. Looked up from germline, CDR1 is WNHNN and CDR2 is SYGVQD (reference sequence). The length of the CDR3 is 16 residues. J was trimmed by 5 bases and V by 3 bases; bases with no gene match: 13. This CDR3 reads CASSDPGDSPSNEQYF. The CDR3 coding sequence is TGCGCCAGCAGTGATCCCGGGGACAGTCCCTCAAACGAGCAGTACTTC.

The chain couples TRBV21-1 to TRBJ2-3; no check of the table's D call, TRBD1, against the DNA was made. TRBV21-1 is noted as a pseudogene. This CDR3 has 17 amino acids. The DNA of the CDR3 is TGTGCCAGCAGCAAAAAGGGGGCAGGGGGGACCTCAGATACGCAGTATTTT. This sequence encodes CASSKKGAGGTSDTQYF.

J is TRBJ2-7 and V is TRBV9; 7 nucleotides match TRBD1. The length of the CDR3 is 14 residues. Germline CDR1 and CDR2: SGDLS and YYNGEE. The V and J ends lost 0 bases and 4 bases, in that order; junction bases with no gene match: 4. DNA of the CDR3: TGTGCCAGCAGCGTAGCGGACAGGAGTTACGAGCAGTACTTC. Amino acid sequence: CASSVADRSYEQYF.

The chain uses TRBV5-4 and TRBJ2-7, with 9 bases lining up with TRBD1. J lost 2 bases, V lost 3 bases, and 6 bases had no gene match. This CDR3 contains 15 residues. The germline gives CDR1 SGHNT, CDR2 YYREEE (reference sequence). The CDR3 DNA reads TGTGCCAGCAGCTACCGGGACAGGGTGACCTACGAGCAGTACTTC. It yields the protein CASSYRDRVTYEQYF.

The chain carries TRBV29-1 and TRBJ2-5, with D maybe TRBD1 (5 bases). The DNA matches TRBJ2-7 better at its end, which makes the J call doubtful. The CDR3 spans 14 residues. Germline values: CDR1 SQVTM, CDR2 ANQGSEA. The CDR3 is CSVEGGPFSYEQYF. DNA for the CDR3: TGCAGCGTTGAAGGGGGCCCCTTCTCCTACGAGCAGTACTTC.

This chain uses TRBV5-1 with TRBJ2-1, with 8 bases lining up with TRBD2. The length of the CDR3 is 15 residues. The germline V gene encodes CDR1 SGHRS and CDR2 YFSETQ. The junction had 11 bases not matched to a gene; V was cut back by 4 bases and J by 8 bases. CDR3 amino acids: CASSPQRETMDEQFF. Here the CDR3 DNA reads TGCGCCAGCAGCCCTCAGCGGGAGACGATGGATGAGCAGTTCTTC.

This chain connects TRBV7-9 to TRBJ2-5, with 12 bases matching TRBD2. V trimming: 4 bases; J trimming: 5 bases; junction bases outside the gene matches: 5. Germline V gene lookup returns CDR1 SEHNR and CDR2 FQNEAQ (reference sequence). The CDR3 runs to 15 residues. The CDR3 sequence is CASSSRLAGEETQYF. CDR3 nucleotide sequence: TGTGCCAGCAGCTCGCGACTAGCGGGAGAGGAGACCCAGTACTTC.

The V call is TRBV6-6, the J call TRBJ2-5; TRBD2 agrees at 15 bases. Germline V CDR1 and CDR2: MNHNY, SVGAGI (reference sequence). The J segment lost 6 bases and the V segment lost 4 bases, leaving 3 bases of the junction unmatched. The CDR3 runs to 15 residues. CDR3 coding DNA: TGTGCCAGCAGTTCGGGGACTAGCGGGAGGAAGACCCAGTACTTC. Translation: CASSSGTSGRKTQYF.

The chain combines TRBV4-1 with TRBJ2-2; D might be TRBD1 (6 bases). V was trimmed by 3 bases and J by 8 bases, leaving 16 bases between them. The CDR3 is 15 residues long. Germline assignment: CDR1 MGHRA and CDR2 YSYEKL. DNA of the CDR3: TGCGCCAGCAGCCAGAGGGGACAACGAACAGGGGAGCTGTTTTTT. Protein product: CASSQRGQRTGELFF.

This chain uses TRBV25-1 with TRBJ2-7; possibly TRBD1 for D (6 bases). Trimming stripped 0 bases from V and 2 bases from J, with 11 bases between. Germline V gives CDR1 MGHDK, CDR2 SYGVNS. The CDR3 loop spans 15 amino acids. For the CDR3, the DNA is TGTGCCAGCAGTGAATACCGGACAGCCACCTACGAGCAGTACTTC. Its protein product is CASSEYRTATYEQYF.